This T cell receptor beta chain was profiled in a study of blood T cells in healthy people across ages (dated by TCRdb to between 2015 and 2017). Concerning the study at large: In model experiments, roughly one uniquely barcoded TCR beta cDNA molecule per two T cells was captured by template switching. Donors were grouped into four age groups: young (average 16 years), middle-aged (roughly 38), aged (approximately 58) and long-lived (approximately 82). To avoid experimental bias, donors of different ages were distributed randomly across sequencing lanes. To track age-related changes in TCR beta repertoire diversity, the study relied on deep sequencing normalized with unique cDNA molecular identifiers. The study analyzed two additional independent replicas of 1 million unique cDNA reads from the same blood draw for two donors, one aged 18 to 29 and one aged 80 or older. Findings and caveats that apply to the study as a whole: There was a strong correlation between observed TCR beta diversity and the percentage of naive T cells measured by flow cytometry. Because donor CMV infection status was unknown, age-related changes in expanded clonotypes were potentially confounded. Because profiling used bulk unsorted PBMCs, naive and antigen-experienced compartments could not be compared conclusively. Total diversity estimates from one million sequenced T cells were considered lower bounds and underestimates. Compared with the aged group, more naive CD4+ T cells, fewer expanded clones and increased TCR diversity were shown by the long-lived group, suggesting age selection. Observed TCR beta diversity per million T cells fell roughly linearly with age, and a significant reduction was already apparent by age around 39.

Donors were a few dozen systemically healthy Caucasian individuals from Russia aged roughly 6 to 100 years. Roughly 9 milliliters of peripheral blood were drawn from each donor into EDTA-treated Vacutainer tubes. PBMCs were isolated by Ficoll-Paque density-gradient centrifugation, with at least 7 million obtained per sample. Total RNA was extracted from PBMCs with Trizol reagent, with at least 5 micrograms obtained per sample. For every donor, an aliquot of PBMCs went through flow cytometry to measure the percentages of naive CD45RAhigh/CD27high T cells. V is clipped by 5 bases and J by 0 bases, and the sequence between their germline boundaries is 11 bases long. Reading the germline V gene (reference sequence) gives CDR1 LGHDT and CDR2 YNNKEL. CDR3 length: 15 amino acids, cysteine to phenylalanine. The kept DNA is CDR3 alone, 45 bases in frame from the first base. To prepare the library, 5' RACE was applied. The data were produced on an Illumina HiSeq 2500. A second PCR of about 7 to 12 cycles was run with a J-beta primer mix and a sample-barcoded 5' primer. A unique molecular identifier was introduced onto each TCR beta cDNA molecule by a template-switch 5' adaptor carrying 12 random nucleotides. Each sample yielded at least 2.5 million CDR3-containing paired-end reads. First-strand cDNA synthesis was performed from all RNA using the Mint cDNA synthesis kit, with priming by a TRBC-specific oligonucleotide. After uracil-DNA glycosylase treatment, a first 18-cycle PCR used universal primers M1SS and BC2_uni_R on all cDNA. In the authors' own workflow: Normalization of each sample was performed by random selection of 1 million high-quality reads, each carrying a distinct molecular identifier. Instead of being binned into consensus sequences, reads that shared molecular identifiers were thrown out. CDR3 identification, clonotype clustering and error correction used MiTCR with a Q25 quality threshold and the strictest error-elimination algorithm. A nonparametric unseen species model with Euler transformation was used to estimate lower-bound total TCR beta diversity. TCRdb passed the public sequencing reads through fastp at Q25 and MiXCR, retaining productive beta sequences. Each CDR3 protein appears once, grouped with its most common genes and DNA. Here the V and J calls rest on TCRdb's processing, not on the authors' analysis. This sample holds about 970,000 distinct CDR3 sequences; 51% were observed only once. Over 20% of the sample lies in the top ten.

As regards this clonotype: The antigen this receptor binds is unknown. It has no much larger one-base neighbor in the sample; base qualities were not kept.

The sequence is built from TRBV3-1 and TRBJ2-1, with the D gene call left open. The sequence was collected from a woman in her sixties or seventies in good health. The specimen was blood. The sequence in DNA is TGTGCCAGCAGCGCCTCAGCCTCCTCCTACAATGAGCAGTTCTTC. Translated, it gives CASSASASSYNEQFF.